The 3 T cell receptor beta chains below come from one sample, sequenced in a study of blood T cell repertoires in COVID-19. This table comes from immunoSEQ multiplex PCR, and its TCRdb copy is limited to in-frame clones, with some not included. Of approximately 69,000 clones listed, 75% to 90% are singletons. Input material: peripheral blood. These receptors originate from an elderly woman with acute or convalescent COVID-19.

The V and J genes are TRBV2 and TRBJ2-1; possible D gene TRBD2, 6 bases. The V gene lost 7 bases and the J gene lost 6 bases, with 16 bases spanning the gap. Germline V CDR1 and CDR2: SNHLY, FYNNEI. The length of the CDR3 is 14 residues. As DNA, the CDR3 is TGTGCCAGCAATAAACTAGCTAGCACCAATGAGCAGTTCTTC. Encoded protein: CASNKLASTNEQFF.

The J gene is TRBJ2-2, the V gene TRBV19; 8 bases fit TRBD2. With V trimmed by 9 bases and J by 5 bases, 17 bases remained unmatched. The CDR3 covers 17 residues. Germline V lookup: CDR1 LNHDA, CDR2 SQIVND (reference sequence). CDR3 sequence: CASAVEGTSRVTGELFF. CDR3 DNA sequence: TGTGCCAGCGCCGTGGAGGGGACTAGTCGGGTGACCGGGGAGCTGTTTTTT.

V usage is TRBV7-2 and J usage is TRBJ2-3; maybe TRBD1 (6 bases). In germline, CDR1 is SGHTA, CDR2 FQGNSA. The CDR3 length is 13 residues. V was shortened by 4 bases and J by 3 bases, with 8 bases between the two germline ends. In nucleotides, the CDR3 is TGTGCCAGCAGCTCGAGGGGGACAGATACGCAGTATTTT. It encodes CASSSRGTDTQYF.